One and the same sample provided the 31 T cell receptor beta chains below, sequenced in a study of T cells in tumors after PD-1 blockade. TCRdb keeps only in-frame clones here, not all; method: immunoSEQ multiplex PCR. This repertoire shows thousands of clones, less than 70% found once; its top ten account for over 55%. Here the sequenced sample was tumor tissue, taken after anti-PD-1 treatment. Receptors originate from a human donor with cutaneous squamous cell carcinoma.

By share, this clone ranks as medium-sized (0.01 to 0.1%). As DNA, the CDR3 is TGTGCCAGCAGACCCGCAGGGAACACTGAAGCTTTCTTT. Translating gives CASRPAGNTEAFF. The rearrangement joins TRBV28 to TRBJ1-1; D gene unclear. This CDR3 is 13 amino acids long. CDR1 is MDHEN, CDR2 SYDVKM, per germline. The ends were cut back, 6 bases at V and 1 base at J, with 9 bases in the middle.

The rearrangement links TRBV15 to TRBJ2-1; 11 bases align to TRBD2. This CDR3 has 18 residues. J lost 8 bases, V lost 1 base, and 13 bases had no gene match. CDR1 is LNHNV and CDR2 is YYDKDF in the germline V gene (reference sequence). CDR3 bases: TGTGCCACCAGCAGAGGAGGGACTAGCGGACTACCTGGGGATGAGCAGTTCTTC. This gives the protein CATSRGGTSGLPGDEQFF. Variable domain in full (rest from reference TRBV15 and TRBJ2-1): DAMVIQNPRYQVTQFGKPVTLSCSQTLNHNVMYWYQQKSSQAPKLLFHYYDKDFNNEADTPDNFQSRRPNTSFCFLDIRSPGLGDTAMYLCATSRGGTSGLPGDEQFFGPGTRLTVL.

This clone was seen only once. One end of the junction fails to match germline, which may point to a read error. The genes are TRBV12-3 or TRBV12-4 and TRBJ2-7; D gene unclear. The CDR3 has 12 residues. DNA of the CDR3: TGTGCCAGCAGTTTAGGGGTCGCCCAAAAGGCCTTC. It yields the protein CASSLGVAQKAF.

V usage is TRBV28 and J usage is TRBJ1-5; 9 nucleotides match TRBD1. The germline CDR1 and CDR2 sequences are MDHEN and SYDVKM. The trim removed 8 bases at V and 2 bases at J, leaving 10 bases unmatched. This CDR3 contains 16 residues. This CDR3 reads CASGETGGRGNQPQHF. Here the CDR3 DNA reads TGTGCCAGCGGAGAGACAGGGGGGCGTGGCAATCAGCCCCAGCATTTT.

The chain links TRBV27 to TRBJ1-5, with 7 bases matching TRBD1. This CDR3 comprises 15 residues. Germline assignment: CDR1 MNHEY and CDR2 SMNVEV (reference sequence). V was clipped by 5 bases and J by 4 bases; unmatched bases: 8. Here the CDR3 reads CASSPVTGSNQPQHF. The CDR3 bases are TGTGCCAGCAGTCCTGTGACAGGGTCAAATCAGCCCCAGCATTTT.

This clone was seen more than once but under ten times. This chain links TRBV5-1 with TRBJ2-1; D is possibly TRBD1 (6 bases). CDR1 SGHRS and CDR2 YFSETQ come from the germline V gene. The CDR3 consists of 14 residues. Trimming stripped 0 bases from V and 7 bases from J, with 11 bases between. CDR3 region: CASSLGTVSNEQFF. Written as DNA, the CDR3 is TGCGCCAGCAGCTTGGGGACAGTATCTAATGAGCAGTTCTTC.

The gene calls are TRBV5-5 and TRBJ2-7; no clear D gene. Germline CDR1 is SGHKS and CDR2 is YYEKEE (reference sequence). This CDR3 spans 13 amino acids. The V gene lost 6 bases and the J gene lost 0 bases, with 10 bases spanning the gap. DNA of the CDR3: TGTGCCAGCAATTCCCCGGTCTCCTACGAGCAGTACTTC. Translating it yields CASNSPVSYEQYF.

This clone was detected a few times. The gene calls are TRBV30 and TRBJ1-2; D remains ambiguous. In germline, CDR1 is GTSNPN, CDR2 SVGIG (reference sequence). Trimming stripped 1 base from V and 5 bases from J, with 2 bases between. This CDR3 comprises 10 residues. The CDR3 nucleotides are TGTGCCTGGAGTGATTATGGCTACACCTTC. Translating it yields CAWSDYGYTF.

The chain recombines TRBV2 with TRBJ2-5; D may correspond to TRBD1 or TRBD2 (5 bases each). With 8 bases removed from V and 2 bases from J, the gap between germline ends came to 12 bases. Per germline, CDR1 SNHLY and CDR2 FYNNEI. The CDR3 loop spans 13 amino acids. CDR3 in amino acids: CASFQGPQETQYF. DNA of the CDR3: TGTGCCAGCTTCCAGGGACCTCAAGAGACCCAGTACTTC.

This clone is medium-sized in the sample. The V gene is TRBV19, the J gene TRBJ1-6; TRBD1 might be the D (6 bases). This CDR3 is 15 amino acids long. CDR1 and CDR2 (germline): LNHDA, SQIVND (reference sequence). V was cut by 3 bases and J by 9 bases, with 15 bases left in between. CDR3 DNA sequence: TGTGCCAGTAGTATCCGGGCAGGGGCTTTTTCACCCCTCCACTTT. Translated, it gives CASSIRAGAFSPLHF.

The CDR3 protein is CASSGTGTQATYEQYF. CDR3 nucleotides: TGTGCCAGCAGTGGAACCGGGACACAAGCAACCTACGAGCAGTACTTC. This chain connects TRBV6-1 to TRBJ2-7; TRBD1 is a possible D gene (6 bases). CDR3 length: 16 residues. The V end was cut by 4 bases, the J end by 2 bases, with 18 bases between. From germline, CDR1 is MNHNS and CDR2 SASEGT.

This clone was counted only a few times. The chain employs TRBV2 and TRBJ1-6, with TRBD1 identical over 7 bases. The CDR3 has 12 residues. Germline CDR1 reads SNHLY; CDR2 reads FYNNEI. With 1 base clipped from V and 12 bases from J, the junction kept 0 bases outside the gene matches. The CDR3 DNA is TGTGCCAGCAGTGAAGGGACAGGACCCCTCCACTTT. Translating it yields CASSEGTGPLHF.

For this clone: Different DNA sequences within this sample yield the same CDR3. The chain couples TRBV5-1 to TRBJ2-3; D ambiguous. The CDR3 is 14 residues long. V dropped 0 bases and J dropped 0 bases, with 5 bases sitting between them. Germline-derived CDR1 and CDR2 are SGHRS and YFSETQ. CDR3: CASSLGQSTDTQYF. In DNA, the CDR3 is TGCGCCAGCAGCTTGGGGCAGAGCACAGATACGCAGTATTTT. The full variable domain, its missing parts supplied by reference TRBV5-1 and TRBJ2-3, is KAGVTQTPRYLIKTRGQQVTLSCSPISGHRSVSWYQQTPGQGLQFLFEYFSETQRNKGNFPGRFSGRQFSNSRSEMNVSTLELGDSALYLCASSLGQSTDTQYFGPGTRLTVL.

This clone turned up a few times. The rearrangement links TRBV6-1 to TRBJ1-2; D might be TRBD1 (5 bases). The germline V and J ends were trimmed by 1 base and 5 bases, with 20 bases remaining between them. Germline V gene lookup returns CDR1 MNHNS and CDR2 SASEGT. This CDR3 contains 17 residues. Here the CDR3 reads CASSEGGFSELGYGYTF. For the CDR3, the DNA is TGTGCCAGCAGTGAAGGGGGGTTCAGTGAACTCGGGTATGGCTACACCTTC.

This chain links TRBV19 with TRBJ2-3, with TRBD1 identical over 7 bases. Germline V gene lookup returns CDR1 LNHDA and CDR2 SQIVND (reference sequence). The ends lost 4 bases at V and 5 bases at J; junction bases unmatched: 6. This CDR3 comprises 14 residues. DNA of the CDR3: TGTGCCAGTAGTAACAAGGGGGCTGGAGATACGCAGTATTTT. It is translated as CASSNKGAGDTQYF.

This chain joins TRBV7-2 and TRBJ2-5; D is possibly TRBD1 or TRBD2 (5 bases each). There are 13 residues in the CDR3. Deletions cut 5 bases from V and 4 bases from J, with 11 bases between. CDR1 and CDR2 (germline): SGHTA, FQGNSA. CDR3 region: CASSRDHSETQYF. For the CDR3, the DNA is TGTGCCAGCAGCAGGGACCACTCAGAGACCCAGTACTTC.

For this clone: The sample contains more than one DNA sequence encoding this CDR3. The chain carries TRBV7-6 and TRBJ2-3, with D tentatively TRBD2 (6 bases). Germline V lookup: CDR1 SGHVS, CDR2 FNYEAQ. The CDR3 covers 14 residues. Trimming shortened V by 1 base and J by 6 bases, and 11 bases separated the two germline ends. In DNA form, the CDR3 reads TGTGCCAGCAGCTTAGGGGGGGATCGGGATACGCAGTATTTT. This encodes CASSLGGDRDTQYF.

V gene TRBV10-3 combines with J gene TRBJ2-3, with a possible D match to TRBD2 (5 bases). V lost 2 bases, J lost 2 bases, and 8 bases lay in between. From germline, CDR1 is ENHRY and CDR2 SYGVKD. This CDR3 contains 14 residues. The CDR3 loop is CAISERGATDTQYF. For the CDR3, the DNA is TGTGCCATCAGTGAGCGGGGAGCCACAGATACGCAGTATTTT.

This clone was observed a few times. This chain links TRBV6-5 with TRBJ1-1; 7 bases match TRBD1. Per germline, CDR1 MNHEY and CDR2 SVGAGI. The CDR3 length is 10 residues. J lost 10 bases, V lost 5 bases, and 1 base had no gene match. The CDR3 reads CASSRTGAFF. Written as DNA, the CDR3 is TGTGCCAGCAGTCGGACAGGAGCTTTCTTT.

DNA of the CDR3: TGTGCCAGCACCCGGGCCGAGGGTTTCCACGAGCAGTACTTC. Translating gives CASTRAEGFHEQYF. The V and J genes are TRBV3-1 (or the pseudogene TRBV3-2) and TRBJ2-7; the D gene is possibly TRBD2 (5 bases). The CDR3 extends over 14 amino acids. The ends were cut back, 7 bases at V and 5 bases at J, with 18 bases in the middle. Germline-derived CDR1 and CDR2 are LGHDT and YNNKEL (reference sequence).

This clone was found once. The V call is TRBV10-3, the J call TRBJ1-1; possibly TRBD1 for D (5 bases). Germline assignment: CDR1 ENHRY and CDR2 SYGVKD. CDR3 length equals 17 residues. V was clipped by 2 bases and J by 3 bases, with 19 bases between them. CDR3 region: CAISEVKGRVIDTEAFF. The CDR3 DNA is TGTGCCATCAGTGAGGTAAAGGGGCGGGTAATAGACACTGAAGCTTTCTTT.

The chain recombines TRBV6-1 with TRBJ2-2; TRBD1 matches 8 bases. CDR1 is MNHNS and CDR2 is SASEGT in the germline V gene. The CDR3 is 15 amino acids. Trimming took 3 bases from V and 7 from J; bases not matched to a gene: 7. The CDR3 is CASSDPGGVDGELFF. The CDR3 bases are TGTGCCAGCAGTGATCCAGGGGGCGTCGACGGGGAGCTGTTTTTT.

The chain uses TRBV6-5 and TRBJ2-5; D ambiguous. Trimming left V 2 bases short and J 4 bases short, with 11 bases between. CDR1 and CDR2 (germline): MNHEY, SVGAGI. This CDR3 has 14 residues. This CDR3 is CASSYHVVSETQYF. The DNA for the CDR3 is TGTGCCAGCAGTTACCATGTGGTCTCAGAGACCCAGTACTTC.

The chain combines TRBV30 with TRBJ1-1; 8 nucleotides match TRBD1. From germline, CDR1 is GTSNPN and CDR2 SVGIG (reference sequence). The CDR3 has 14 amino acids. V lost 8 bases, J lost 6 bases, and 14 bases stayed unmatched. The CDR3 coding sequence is TGTGCCCAGAGTATACAGGGGGTAGGCTCTGAAGCTTTCTTT. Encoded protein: CAQSIQGVGSEAFF.

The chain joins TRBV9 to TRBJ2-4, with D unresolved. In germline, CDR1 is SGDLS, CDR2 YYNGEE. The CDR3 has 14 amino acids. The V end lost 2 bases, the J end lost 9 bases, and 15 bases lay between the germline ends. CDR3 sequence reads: CASSVETSTRIQYF. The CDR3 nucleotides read TGTGCCAGCAGCGTTGAAACCTCGACGCGCATTCAGTACTTC. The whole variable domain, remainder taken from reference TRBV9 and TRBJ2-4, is DSGVTQTPKHLITATGQRVTLRCSPRSGDLSVYWYQQSLDQGLQFLIQYYNGEERAKGNILERFSAQQFPDLHSELNLSSLELGDSALYFCASSVETSTRIQYFGAGTRLSVL.

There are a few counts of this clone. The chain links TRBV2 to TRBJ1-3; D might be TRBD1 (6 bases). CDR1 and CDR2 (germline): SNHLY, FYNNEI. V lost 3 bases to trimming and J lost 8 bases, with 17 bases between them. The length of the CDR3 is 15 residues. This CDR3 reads CASSDATGGADTIYF. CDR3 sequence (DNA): TGTGCCAGCAGTGACGCCACGGGGGGGGCAGACACCATATATTTT. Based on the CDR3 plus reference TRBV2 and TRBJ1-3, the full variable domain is EPEVTQTPSHQVTQMGQEVILRCVPISNHLYFYWYRQILGQKVEFLVSFYNNEISEKSEIFDDQFSVERPDGSNFTLKIRSTKLEDSAMYFCASSDATGGADTIYFGEGSWLTVV.

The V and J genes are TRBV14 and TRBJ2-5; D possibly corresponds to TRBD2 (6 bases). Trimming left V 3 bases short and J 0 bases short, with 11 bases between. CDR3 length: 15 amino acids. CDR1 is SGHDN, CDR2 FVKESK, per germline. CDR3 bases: TGTGCCAGCAGCCAGGCCCGACTAGACCAAGAGACCCAGTACTTC. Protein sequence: CASSQARLDQETQYF.

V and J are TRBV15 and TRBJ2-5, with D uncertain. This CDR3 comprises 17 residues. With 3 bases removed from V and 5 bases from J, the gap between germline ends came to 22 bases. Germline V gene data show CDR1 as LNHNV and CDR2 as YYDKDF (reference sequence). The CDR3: CATSSYVGQAIQETQYF. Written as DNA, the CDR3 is TGTGCCACCAGCAGTTACGTAGGGCAAGCGATCCAGGAGACCCAGTACTTC.

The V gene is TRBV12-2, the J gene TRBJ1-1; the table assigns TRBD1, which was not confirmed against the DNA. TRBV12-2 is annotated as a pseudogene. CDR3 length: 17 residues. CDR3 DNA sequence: TGTGCAAGTCGCTACGCCCACAGGGATGGGATGAACACTGAAGCTTTCTTT. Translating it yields CASRYAHRDGMNTEAFF.

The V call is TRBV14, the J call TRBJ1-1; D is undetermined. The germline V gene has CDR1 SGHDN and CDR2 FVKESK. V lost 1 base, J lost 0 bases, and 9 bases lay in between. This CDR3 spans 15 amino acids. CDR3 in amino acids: CASSQGGALNTEAFF. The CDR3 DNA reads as TGTGCCAGCAGCCAAGGGGGAGCACTGAACACTGAAGCTTTCTTT.

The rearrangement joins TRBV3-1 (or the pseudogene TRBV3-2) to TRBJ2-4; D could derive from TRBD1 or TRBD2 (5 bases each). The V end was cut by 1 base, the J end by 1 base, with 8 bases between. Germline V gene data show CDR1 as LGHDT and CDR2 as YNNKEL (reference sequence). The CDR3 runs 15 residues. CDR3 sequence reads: CASSQGWGAKNIQYF. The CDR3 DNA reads TGTGCCAGCAGCCAAGGGTGGGGGGCCAAAAACATTCAGTACTTC.